The 20 T cell receptor beta chains reported below all come from one sample, sequenced in a study of shared clonotypes between healthy human individuals. The repertoire was sequenced with immunoSEQ multiplex PCR; TCRdb's copy has only in-frame clones and lacks some. The sample includes under 1,100,000 clones, about 80% seen only once; the top ten take roughly 0.65%. The sample taken for sequencing was memory CD4+ T cells from PBMCs. Subset described: CD45RA-negative fraction. The receptors come from a man between 18 and 35 years old in good health. Some clones in this sample may be carry-over from other donors' samples.

The chain couples TRBV4-2 to TRBJ2-5; 7 nucleotides align to TRBD2. With V trimmed by 1 base and J by 5 bases, 10 bases remained unmatched. Germline CDR1 is LGHNA and CDR2 is YNFKEQ. The CDR3 spans 16 residues. DNA for the CDR3: TGTGCCAGCAGCCAAGCGCTTTCGGGCGGGAGTGAGACCCAGTACTTC. Its protein product is CASSQALSGGSETQYF.

The rearrangement uses TRBV5-1 and TRBJ2-7; D might be TRBD1 or TRBD2, each matching 5 bases. CDR1 and CDR2 (germline): SGHRS, YFSETQ. V shed 4 bases and J shed 6 bases, with 20 bases lying between them. This CDR3 contains 15 residues. CDR3 in DNA: TGCGCCAGCAGCCCGGCGAGGGACGTTCGTGCCGAGCAGTACTTC. As protein: CASSPARDVRAEQYF.

Written as DNA, the CDR3 is TGTGCCAGCAGCTTGCGGGAGTTTTCCGACAATGAGCAGTTCTTC. As protein: CASSLREFSDNEQFF. This chain uses TRBV5-4 with TRBJ2-1, with a tentative D call TRBD2 (6 bases). Germline values: CDR1 SGHNT, CDR2 YYREEE (reference sequence). The CDR3 sequence is 15 residues long. V was clipped by 1 base and J by 5 bases, with 13 bases between them.

This clone was seen more than once but under ten times. For the CDR3, the DNA is TGTGCCAGCAGCTTATTAGGGGTCACTGAAGCTTTCTTT. Its translation: CASSLLGVTEAFF. The chain is built from TRBV7-2 and TRBJ1-1, with D possibly being TRBD1 (5 bases). Per germline, CDR1 SGHTA and CDR2 FQGNSA. Deletions cut 2 bases from V and 4 bases from J, with 8 bases between. The CDR3 sequence is 13 residues long.

The CDR3, as DNA: TGTGCCAGCCTAAGGACTCGGAACACCGGGGAGCTGTTTTTT. It is translated as CASLRTRNTGELFF. The rearrangement joins TRBV6-6 to TRBJ2-2; a weak D match, TRBD2 (5 bases). Per germline, CDR1 MNHNY and CDR2 SVGAGI (reference sequence). The CDR3 contains 14 residues. V dropped 8 bases and J dropped 1 base, with 11 bases sitting between them.

The gene calls are TRBV7-2 and TRBJ2-5; a weak D match, TRBD1 (6 bases). Germline assignment: CDR1 SGHTA and CDR2 FQGNSA. There are 14 residues in the CDR3. The V end lost 5 bases, the J end lost 0 bases, and 10 bases lay between the germline ends. For the CDR3, the DNA is TGTGCCAGCAGCGCCGACAGGTACCAAGAGACCCAGTACTTC. It yields the protein CASSADRYQETQYF.

The rearrangement links TRBV6-1 to TRBJ2-7, with 7 bases matching TRBD2. Per germline, CDR1 MNHNS and CDR2 SASEGT. The V gene end was trimmed by 8 bases and the J gene end by 4 bases; junction bases not matched to a gene: 11. This CDR3 spans 14 amino acids. CDR3 region: CASSGGGSRYEQYF. The CDR3 DNA reads as TGTGCCAGCTCCGGTGGCGGGAGCCGTTACGAGCAGTACTTC.

Points on this clone: A read error is possible here, since a much larger clone lies one base away. The sample carries other DNA sequences with the same CDR3. CDR3 bases: TGTGCCAGCAGTGTCGAGGGGAACACTGAAGCTTTCTTT. Encoded protein: CASSVEGNTEAFF. V gene TRBV2 combines with J gene TRBJ1-1; D unresolved. Germline V gene lookup returns CDR1 SNHLY and CDR2 FYNNEI. There are 13 residues in the CDR3. Trimming cost V 4 bases and J 1 base, with 7 bases left between them.

V usage is TRBV18 and J usage is TRBJ1-5; D not resolved. CDR1 KGHSH and CDR2 LQKENI come from the germline V gene. The CDR3 has 14 residues. The V end was cut by 6 bases, the J end by 2 bases, with 11 bases between. In DNA form, the CDR3 reads TGTGCCAGCTCCAGAACAATGGGCAATCAGCCCCAGCATTTT. This encodes CASSRTMGNQPQHF.

This chain uses TRBV19 with TRBJ1-4; TRBD1 might be the D (6 bases). Germline values: CDR1 LNHDA, CDR2 SQIVND (reference sequence). The CDR3 runs 15 residues. Trimming took 4 bases from V and 2 from J, leaving 11 bases between them. This CDR3 reads CASSSLQGTNEKLFF. The CDR3, as DNA: TGTGCCAGTAGTAGCCTTCAGGGGACTAATGAAAAACTGTTTTTT.

This chain connects TRBV9 to TRBJ1-1; D is unresolved. Germline-derived CDR1 and CDR2 are SGDLS and YYNGEE. The CDR3 has 13 residues. Trimming removed 0 bases from V and 1 base from J, with 4 bases in between. The CDR3 here is CASSVAQNTEAFF. The CDR3 nucleotides read TGTGCCAGCAGCGTAGCGCAGAACACTGAAGCTTTCTTT. The full variable domain, its missing parts supplied by reference TRBV9 and TRBJ1-1, is DSGVTQTPKHLITATGQRVTLRCSPRSGDLSVYWYQQSLDQGLQFLIQYYNGEERAKGNILERFSAQQFPDLHSELNLSSLELGDSALYFCASSVAQNTEAFFGQGTRLTVV.

Worth noting for this clone: This probably arose from a read error, given a far larger clone one base away. This chain links TRBV9 with TRBJ1-2; tentatively, D is TRBD1 (6 bases). Germline V lookup: CDR1 SGDLS, CDR2 YYNGEE. V lost 0 bases to trimming and J lost 4 bases, with 7 bases between them. This CDR3 contains 13 residues. The CDR3 sequence is CASSVETGYGYTF. The DNA of the CDR3 is TGTGCCAGCAGCGTAGAGACAGGCTATGGCTACACCTTC.

The genes are TRBV19 and TRBJ2-1; D possibly corresponds to TRBD1 (6 bases). Looked up from germline, CDR1 is LNHDA and CDR2 is SQIVND (reference sequence). CDR3 size: 14 residues. The V gene lost 10 bases and the J gene lost 8 bases, with 21 bases spanning the gap. The CDR3 spells CATAKQGVDYEQFF. The DNA of the CDR3 is TGTGCCACCGCCAAACAGGGCGTGGACTATGAGCAGTTCTTC.

This clone was picked up one time. The chain uses TRBV2 and TRBJ2-7, with TRBD2 as a possible D gene (6 bases). Trimming pared 4 bases from V and 7 bases from J, leaving 14 bases between. Germline CDR1 SNHLY, CDR2 FYNNEI. There are 13 residues in the CDR3. The CDR3 loop is CASSGRLVTEQYF. The CDR3 region has the DNA TGTGCCAGCAGTGGAAGACTAGTTACAGAGCAGTACTTC.

The CDR3 DNA reads as TGCGCCAGCAGCCAAAGGGGAACAGGAGGGGCCTACGAGCAGTACTTC. Translation: CASSQRGTGGAYEQYF. The rearrangement uses TRBV23-1 and TRBJ2-7, with D maybe TRBD2 (6 bases). TRBV23-1 is an ORF, and what it does is uncertain. This CDR3 spans 16 amino acids. Trimming pared 6 bases from V and 2 bases from J, leaving 20 bases between.

V gene TRBV2 combines with J gene TRBJ2-1; D ambiguous. Trimming cost V 3 bases and J 4 bases, with 13 bases left between them. Germline values: CDR1 SNHLY, CDR2 FYNNEI. This CDR3 has 15 residues. The CDR3 DNA reads TGTGCCAGCAGTGAGGAAAGGCCAGAGTACAATGAGCAGTTCTTC. Its protein product is CASSEERPEYNEQFF.

The chain combines TRBV5-1 with TRBJ1-1; D not resolved. Germline CDR1 and CDR2: SGHRS and YFSETQ. This CDR3 spans 17 amino acids. V dropped 0 bases and J dropped 0 bases, with 15 bases sitting between them. The CDR3 nucleotides are TGCGCCAGCAGCTTGGCCATAGTGGGCCAGGTGAACACTGAAGCTTTCTTT. Protein: CASSLAIVGQVNTEAFF.

V usage is TRBV5-1 and J usage is TRBJ2-7; D uncertain. The CDR3 extends over 15 amino acids. Germline V CDR1 and CDR2: SGHRS, YFSETQ. The V end was cut by 1 base, the J end by 3 bases, with 14 bases between. Here the CDR3 reads CASSLRPGSSYEQYF. The CDR3 bases are TGCGCCAGCAGCTTGCGGCCCGGGTCTAGCTACGAGCAGTACTTC.

The chain employs TRBV18 and TRBJ2-5; D gene uncertain. Germline V gives CDR1 KGHSH, CDR2 LQKENI. Trimming pared 2 bases from V and 5 bases from J, leaving 18 bases between. This CDR3 has 16 residues. Written as DNA, the CDR3 is TGTGCCAGCTCACCAAAGAGAGACTCAACACGGGAGACCCAGTACTTC. It yields the protein CASSPKRDSTRETQYF. The full variable domain, its missing parts supplied by reference TRBV18 and TRBJ2-5, is NAGVMQNPRHLVRRRGQEARLRCSPMKGHSHVYWYRQLPEEGLKFMVYLQKENIIDESGMPKERFSAEFPKEGPSILRIQQVVRGDSAAYFCASSPKRDSTRETQYFGPGTRLLVL.

About this clone itself: Additional DNA sequences in this sample encode the identical CDR3. The J gene is TRBJ2-5, the V gene TRBV5-1; no clear D. The V end lost 0 bases, the J end lost 0 bases, and 6 bases lay between the germline ends. Germline V CDR1 and CDR2: SGHRS, YFSETQ. The CDR3 totals 14 residues. This CDR3 is CASSLGPYQETQYF. The CDR3 DNA sequence: TGCGCCAGCAGCTTGGGACCGTACCAAGAGACCCAGTACTTC.